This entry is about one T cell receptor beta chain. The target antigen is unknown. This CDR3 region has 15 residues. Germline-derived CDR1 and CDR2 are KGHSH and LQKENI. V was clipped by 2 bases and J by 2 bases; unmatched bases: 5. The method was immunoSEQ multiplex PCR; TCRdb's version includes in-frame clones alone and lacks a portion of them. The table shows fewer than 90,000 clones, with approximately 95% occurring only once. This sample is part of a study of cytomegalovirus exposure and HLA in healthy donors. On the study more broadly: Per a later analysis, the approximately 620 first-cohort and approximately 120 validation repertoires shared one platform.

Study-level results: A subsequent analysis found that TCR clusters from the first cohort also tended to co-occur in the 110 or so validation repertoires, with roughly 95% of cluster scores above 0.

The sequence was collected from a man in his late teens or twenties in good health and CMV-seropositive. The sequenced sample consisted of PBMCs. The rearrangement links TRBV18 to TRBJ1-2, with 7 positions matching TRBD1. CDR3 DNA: TGTGCCAGCTCACCATCCGGGACAGTAAACTATGGCTACACCTTC. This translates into CASSPSGTVNYGYTF.